The next 29 T cell receptor beta chains were all read from a single sample in a study of blood T cell repertoires in COVID-19. Assay: immunoSEQ multiplex PCR; the TCRdb copy retains only in-frame clones and omits some. The sample has around 75,000 clones, more than 70% seen once. The sequenced sample consisted of peripheral blood. These receptors all stem from a man aged 45-60 years with COVID-19, enrolled during active disease.

This clone was detected only once. The V gene is TRBV7-9, the J gene TRBJ2-2; D unclear. V lost 5 bases, J lost 9 bases, and 10 bases lay in between. Germline lookup yields CDR1 SEHNR and CDR2 FQNEAQ (reference sequence). CDR3 length equals 12 residues. For the CDR3, the DNA is TGTGCCAGCAGCCCTTCGTCGTGGGAGCTGTTTTTT. It codes for CASSPSSWELFF. Filled out from reference TRBV7-9 and TRBJ2-2, the complete variable domain reads DTGVSQNPRHKITKRGQNVTFRCDPISEHNRLYWYRQTLGQGPEFLTYFQNEAQLEKSRLLSDRFSAERPKGSFSTLEIQRTEQGDSAMYLCASSPSSWELFFGEGSRLTVL.

The V call is TRBV15, the J call TRBJ2-7; the match to TRBD2 covers 11 bases. This CDR3 has 18 amino acids. Per germline, CDR1 LNHNV and CDR2 YYDKDF (reference sequence). V was pared by 0 bases and J by 5 bases, with 12 bases of the junction left unmatched. CDR3 in amino acids: CATSRDTSGSIGAHEQYF. CDR3 coding DNA: TGTGCCACCAGCAGAGATACTAGCGGGAGCATCGGTGCCCACGAGCAGTACTTC.

This rearrangement joins TRBV12-3 or TRBV12-4 to TRBJ1-1; D gene uncertain. V was cut by 6 bases and J by 1 base, with 9 bases left in between. The CDR3 totals 13 residues. The CDR3 DNA reads as TGTGCCAGCAGGGCCCAAGAGAACACTGAAGCTTTCTTT. Protein: CASRAQENTEAFF.

The chain employs TRBV5-8 and TRBJ2-7; D might be TRBD2 (6 bases). This CDR3 has 11 amino acids. Germline V CDR1 and CDR2: SGHTS, YDEGEE. Trimming removed 4 bases at V and 12 bases at J, with 14 bases between. CDR3 protein: CASSTPGLRYF. CDR3 nucleotides: TGTGCCAGCAGCACTCCGGGACTTCGGTACTTC.

V usage is TRBV19 and J usage is TRBJ1-1; D is unclear. The CDR3 spans 12 residues. Trimming took 7 bases from V and 4 from J, leaving 10 bases between them. CDR1 and CDR2 from the germline V gene are LNHDA and SQIVND (reference sequence). CDR3 amino acids: CASTGLSTEAFF. In nucleotides, the CDR3 is TGTGCCAGTACGGGTTTGAGCACTGAAGCTTTCTTT.

The genes are TRBV19 and TRBJ2-7; 8 nucleotides align to TRBD1. CDR1 LNHDA and CDR2 SQIVND come from the germline V gene (reference sequence). The CDR3 is made up of 15 amino acids. V was clipped by 6 bases and J by 6 bases; unmatched bases: 13. This CDR3 is CASRKQGEPSSEQYF. As DNA, the CDR3 is TGTGCCAGTAGGAAACAGGGGGAGCCGTCGAGCGAGCAGTACTTC.

This clone was observed a handful of times. The chain has TRBV9 and TRBJ2-1, with D hard to call. This CDR3 contains 15 residues. The V end lost 4 bases, the J end lost 0 bases, and 11 bases lay between the germline ends. CDR1 is SGDLS, CDR2 YYNGEE, per germline. CDR3 sequence (DNA): TGTGCCAGCAGCTTAAGACTGAGCTCCTACAATGAGCAGTTCTTC. This encodes CASSLRLSSYNEQFF.

V and J are TRBV5-8 and TRBJ2-2, with 10 positions matching TRBD1. V dropped 5 bases and J dropped 5; count of bases not matched to a gene: 6. CDR3 size: 15 residues. Germline loops: CDR1 SGHTS, CDR2 YDEGEE. Written as DNA, the CDR3 is TGTGCCAGCAGGAGACAGGGGGCGCGAACCGGGGAGCTGTTTTTT. Translated, it gives CASRRQGARTGELFF.

The table lists this clone with a count of one. The chain uses TRBV3-1 (or the pseudogene TRBV3-2) and TRBJ2-5; D remains unclear. The length of the CDR3 is 13 residues. Trimming removed 2 bases at V and 0 bases at J, with 4 bases between. Germline lookup yields CDR1 LGHDT and CDR2 YNNKEL (reference sequence). CDR3 protein: CASSQIDQETQYF. CDR3 nucleotide sequence: TGTGCCAGCAGCCAAATAGACCAAGAGACCCAGTACTTC.

This clone was counted only a few times. The V call is TRBV5-1, the J call TRBJ2-1; TRBD2 matches at 10 bases. The germline V gene encodes CDR1 SGHRS and CDR2 YFSETQ. Unmatched junction bases numbered 4, after V lost 2 bases and J lost 5 bases. The CDR3 is 15 amino acids. The CDR3: CASSFLLAGDNEQFF. In DNA form, the CDR3 reads TGCGCCAGCAGCTTTCTCCTAGCGGGGGACAATGAGCAGTTCTTC. The full variable domain, its missing parts supplied by reference TRBV5-1 and TRBJ2-1, is KAGVTQTPRYLIKTRGQQVTLSCSPISGHRSVSWYQQTPGQGLQFLFEYFSETQRNKGNFPGRFSGRQFSNSRSEMNVSTLELGDSALYLCASSFLLAGDNEQFFGPGTRLTVL.

The CDR3, as DNA: TGTGCCAGCAGCGCCGGGACAGGGTATAATGAAAAACTGTTTTTT. Protein product: CASSAGTGYNEKLFF. This rearrangement joins TRBV11-2 to TRBJ1-4; 9 bases are a match to TRBD1. Trimming removed 5 bases from V and 4 bases from J; junction bases left unmatched: 5. The CDR3 consists of 15 residues. Per germline, CDR1 SGHAT and CDR2 FQNNGV.

This clone has a handful of counts. The chain recombines TRBV7-2 with TRBJ2-7; 9 nucleotides line up with TRBD2. The CDR3 length is 15 residues. Germline V gene lookup returns CDR1 SGHTA and CDR2 FQGNSA. With 6 bases clipped from V and 7 bases from J, the junction kept 13 bases outside the gene matches. CDR3 DNA: TGTGCCAGCAGTTCGAGTGTAGCGGGAGTAAGAGAGCAGTACTTC. Protein sequence: CASSSSVAGVREQYF.

The count of this clone is one. The chain couples TRBV28 to TRBJ2-6, with D possibly matching TRBD1 (7 bases). The CDR3 consists of 15 residues. Germline loops: CDR1 MDHEN, CDR2 SYDVKM. V lost 5 bases, J lost 3 bases, and 11 bases lay in between. The CDR3 sequence: CASSHQGGGANVLTF. The CDR3 region has the DNA TGTGCCAGCAGTCATCAGGGGGGTGGGGCCAACGTCCTGACTTTC.

This rearrangement joins TRBV6-5 to TRBJ1-6; 7 bases align to TRBD1. The germline CDR1 and CDR2 sequences are MNHEY and SVGAGI. The V and J ends lost 6 bases and 4 bases, in that order; junction bases with no gene match: 0. The CDR3 loop spans 13 amino acids. The CDR3 coding sequence is TGTGCCAGCAGGACAGGGTATAATTCACCCCTCCACTTT. As protein: CASRTGYNSPLHF.

CDR3 amino acids: CASSFMKASYEQYF. In nucleotides, the CDR3 is TGTGCCAGCAGCTTCATGAAAGCATCCTACGAGCAGTACTTC. This chain uses TRBV7-2 with TRBJ2-7; D is unresolved. CDR3 length: 14 residues. V shed 3 bases and J shed 1 base, with 10 bases lying between them. The V gene's germline CDR1 is SGHTA and CDR2 FQGNSA.

The chain couples TRBV5-6 to TRBJ2-1; TRBD2 agrees at 9 bases. V shed 5 bases and J 0 bases; nucleotides not matched to a gene: 9. Germline V gene sequence: CDR1 SGHDT, CDR2 YYEEEE. This CDR3 is built from 17 residues. CDR3 amino acids: CASRNFRGGVSYNEQFF. The DNA of the CDR3 is TGTGCCAGCAGAAATTTCCGCGGGGGGGTCTCCTACAATGAGCAGTTCTTC.

This clone was seen a single time. This chain joins TRBV5-4 and TRBJ1-1, with 7 bases that match TRBD1. The V segment lost 10 bases and the J segment 2 bases; nucleotides outside the gene matches: 11. CDR3 length equals 14 residues. CDR1 and CDR2 (germline): SGHNT, YYREEE (reference sequence). In DNA, the CDR3 is TGTGCCGGCCAACAGGGGCGGCCTAACACTGAAGCTTTCTTT. It yields the protein CAGQQGRPNTEAFF.

This clone was observed a single time. The chain combines TRBV5-1 with TRBJ1-1; D uncertain. Germline CDR1 reads SGHRS; CDR2 reads YFSETQ. CDR3 length: 15 residues. V gave up 0 bases and J gave up 1 base, with 10 bases separating them. In DNA, the CDR3 is TGCGCCAGCAGCTTGGTAGGCCGGGAGAACACTGAAGCTTTCTTT. This sequence encodes CASSLVGRENTEAFF.

The genes are TRBV12-3 or TRBV12-4 and TRBJ1-5; D gene uncertain. The CDR3 runs 12 residues. V was trimmed by 1 base and J by 5 bases, leaving 3 bases between them. The CDR3 nucleotides read TGTGCCAGCAGTTTAGGAGATCAGCCCCAGCATTTT. It encodes CASSLGDQPQHF.

The chain couples TRBV6-2 or TRBV6-3 to TRBJ2-3, with 11 nucleotides matching TRBD2. This CDR3 region has 15 residues. Germline trimming cut 2 bases from V and 4 bases from J; bases unmatched to any gene: 2. Germline assignment: CDR1 MNHEY and CDR2 SVGEGT. The CDR3 is CASSYRLAGSDTQYF. The DNA of the CDR3 is TGTGCCAGCAGTTACCGACTAGCGGGATCAGATACGCAGTATTTT.

The chain employs TRBV19 and TRBJ1-6, with 8 positions matching TRBD1. The CDR3 runs to 16 residues. V lost 3 bases to trimming and J lost 9 bases; unmatched junction nucleotides: 10. Germline lookup yields CDR1 LNHDA and CDR2 SQIVND (reference sequence). CDR3 residues: CASSMRSPTGGSPLHF. Here the CDR3 DNA reads TGTGCCAGTAGTATGAGGAGCCCTACAGGGGGTTCACCCCTCCACTTT.

The V gene is TRBV19, the J gene TRBJ2-2, with D perhaps TRBD2 (5 bases). V was trimmed by 5 bases and J by 5 bases, leaving 15 bases between them. In germline, CDR1 is LNHDA, CDR2 SQIVND (reference sequence). The CDR3 has 15 amino acids. CDR3 nucleotides: TGTGCCAGTAGTGCACGGGGAGCCGGGACCGGGGAGCTGTTTTTT. Translation gives CASSARGAGTGELFF.

The V call is TRBV2, the J call TRBJ2-7; 7 nucleotides match TRBD1. This CDR3 contains 15 residues. Unmatched junction bases numbered 8, after V lost 6 bases and J lost 0 bases. Germline V gives CDR1 SNHLY, CDR2 FYNNEI. This CDR3 reads CASRTGQFSSYEQYF. CDR3 bases: TGTGCCAGCAGAACGGGACAGTTTAGCTCCTACGAGCAGTACTTC.

In nucleotides, the CDR3 is TGTGCCTGGAGTATCCCGGGACAGACGAACACTGAAGCTTTCTTT. It translates to CAWSIPGQTNTEAFF. V gene TRBV30 combines with J gene TRBJ1-1; 7 bases map to TRBD1. CDR1 and CDR2 from the germline V gene are GTSNPN and SVGIG (reference sequence). There are 15 residues in the CDR3. With V trimmed by 2 bases and J by 1 base, 7 bases remained unmatched. Complete variable domain (other parts from reference TRBV30 and TRBJ1-1): SQTIHQWPATLVQPVGSPLSLECTVEGTSNPNLYWYRQAAGRGLQLLFYSVGIGQISSEVPQNLSASRPQDRQFILSSKKLLLSDSGFYLCAWSIPGQTNTEAFFGQGTRLTVV.

J is TRBJ2-2 and V is TRBV10-3; 7 bases agree with TRBD1. V was pared by 5 bases and J by 3 bases, with 12 bases of the junction left unmatched. The germline gives CDR1 ENHRY, CDR2 SYGVKD. The CDR3 has 17 amino acids. The CDR3 DNA follows: TGTGCCATCAGTTTTGATCGGGGACAGCCGTACACCGGGGAGCTGTTTTTT. It codes for CAISFDRGQPYTGELFF.

The chain combines TRBV11-2 with TRBJ1-1; no reliable D call. Germline-derived CDR1 and CDR2 are SGHAT and FQNNGV. The V gene lost 5 bases and the J gene lost 6 bases, with 13 bases spanning the gap. This CDR3 spans 13 amino acids. The DNA for the CDR3 is TGTGCCAGCAGCCCCCGATCGGAGTCTGAAGCTTTCTTT. Encoded protein: CASSPRSESEAFF.

The CDR3 sequence is CASSSVTYRVYEQYF. For the CDR3, the DNA is TGTGCCAGCAGCTCCGTAACGTACAGGGTCTACGAGCAGTACTTC. This sequence joins TRBV28 and TRBJ2-7; perhaps TRBD1 as D (6 bases). This CDR3 is built from 15 residues. Germline loops: CDR1 MDHEN, CDR2 SYDVKM. The germline V and J ends were trimmed by 6 bases and 3 bases, with 18 bases remaining between them.

This rearrangement joins TRBV19 to TRBJ1-2; D is undetermined. The ends were cut back, 6 bases at V and 4 bases at J, with 15 bases in the middle. The CDR3 has 14 amino acids. Germline CDR1 reads LNHDA; CDR2 reads SQIVND (reference sequence). The CDR3 coding sequence is TGTGCCAGTAGAATGGGAGGGAGATTCTATGGCTACACCTTC. It translates to CASRMGGRFYGYTF.

This chain links TRBV19 with TRBJ2-1, with 7 bases aligning to TRBD1. Germline V gene data show CDR1 as LNHDA and CDR2 as SQIVND (reference sequence). Losses at the gene ends were 3 bases for V and 6 bases for J; bases not matched to a gene: 8. This CDR3 spans 15 amino acids. The CDR3 is CASSINTGELNEQFF. Written as DNA, the CDR3 is TGTGCCAGTAGTATTAACACAGGGGAACTCAATGAGCAGTTCTTC.